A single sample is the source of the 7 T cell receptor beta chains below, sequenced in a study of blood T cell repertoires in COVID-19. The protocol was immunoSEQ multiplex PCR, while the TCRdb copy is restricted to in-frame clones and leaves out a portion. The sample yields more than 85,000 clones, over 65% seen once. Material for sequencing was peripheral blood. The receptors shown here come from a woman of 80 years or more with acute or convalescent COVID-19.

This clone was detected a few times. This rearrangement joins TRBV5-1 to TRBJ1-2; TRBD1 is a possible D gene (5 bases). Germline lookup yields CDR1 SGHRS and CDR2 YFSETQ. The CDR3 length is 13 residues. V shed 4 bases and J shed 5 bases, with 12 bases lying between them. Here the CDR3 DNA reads TGCGCCAGCAGCCTGGGGGAGGGGTATGGCTACACCTTC. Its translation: CASSLGEGYGYTF. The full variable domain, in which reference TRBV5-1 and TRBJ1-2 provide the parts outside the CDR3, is KAGVTQTPRYLIKTRGQQVTLSCSPISGHRSVSWYQQTPGQGLQFLFEYFSETQRNKGNFPGRFSGRQFSNSRSEMNVSTLELGDSALYLCASSLGEGYGYTFGSGTRLTVV.

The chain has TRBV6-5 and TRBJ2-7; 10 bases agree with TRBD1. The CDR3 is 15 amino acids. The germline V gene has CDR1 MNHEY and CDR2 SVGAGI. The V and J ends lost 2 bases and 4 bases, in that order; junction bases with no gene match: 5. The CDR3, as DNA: TGTGCCAGCAGTTACGCCGGGACAGGGGATTACGAGCAGTACTTC. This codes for CASSYAGTGDYEQYF.

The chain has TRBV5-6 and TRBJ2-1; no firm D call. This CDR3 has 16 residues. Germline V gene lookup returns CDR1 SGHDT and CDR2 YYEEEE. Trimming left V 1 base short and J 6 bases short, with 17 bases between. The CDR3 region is CASSLSELHRGNEQFF. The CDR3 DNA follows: TGTGCCAGCAGCTTGTCGGAGCTTCACCGCGGCAATGAGCAGTTCTTC.

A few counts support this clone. The CDR3 sequence: CSVEGALNTEAFF. The CDR3 coding sequence is TGCAGCGTTGAGGGAGCCCTGAACACTGAAGCTTTCTTT. V gene TRBV29-1 combines with J gene TRBJ1-1; no clear D. The germline V gene encodes CDR1 SQVTM and CDR2 ANQGSEA. Trimming removed 3 bases at V and 0 bases at J, with 8 bases between. The CDR3 has 13 residues.

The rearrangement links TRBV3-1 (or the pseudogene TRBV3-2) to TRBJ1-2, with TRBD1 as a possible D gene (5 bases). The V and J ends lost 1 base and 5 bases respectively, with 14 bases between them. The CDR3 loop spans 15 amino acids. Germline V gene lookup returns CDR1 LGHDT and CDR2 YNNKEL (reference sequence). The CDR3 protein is CASSQGGGVWYGYTF. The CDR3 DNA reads TGTGCCAGCAGCCAAGGGGGCGGAGTCTGGTATGGCTACACCTTC.

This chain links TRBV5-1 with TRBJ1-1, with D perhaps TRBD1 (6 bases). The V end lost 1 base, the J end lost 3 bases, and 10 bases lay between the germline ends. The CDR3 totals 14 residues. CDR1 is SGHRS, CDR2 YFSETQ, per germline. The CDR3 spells CASSLLAGDTEAFF. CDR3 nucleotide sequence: TGCGCCAGCAGCTTGTTAGCAGGGGACACTGAAGCTTTCTTT.

CDR3 sequence reads: CASSGQALQGGANVLTF. The CDR3, as DNA: TGTGCCAGCAGTGGACAGGCCCTCCAGGGTGGGGCCAACGTCCTGACTTTC. The chain couples TRBV6-1 to TRBJ2-6, with TRBD1 as a possible D gene (6 bases). This CDR3 is 17 amino acids long. The V end was cut by 4 bases, the J end by 3 bases, with 16 bases between. Germline-derived CDR1 and CDR2 are MNHNS and SASEGT.